The source of this T cell receptor beta chain is a study of blood T cell repertoires in COVID-19. Study overall: Samples of COVID-19 (acute and convalescent) were obtained from the United States, Italy and Spain. PBMCs, B-cell-depleted T cells, or T cells provided the cDNA or gDNA that made up the material.

As originally analysed: Reference gene primer amplification gave nucleated cell count estimates. Sequenced by immunoSEQ multiplex PCR; TCRdb stores in-frame clones only, minus some. D and trimming were read from the DNA, whereas the V and J calls and clone size are those reported in that table. The table records 300,000 to 400,000 clones, around four fifths of them present only once. The TCR originated in a man aged 25-45 years with active or convalescent COVID-19. Material for sequencing was peripheral blood.

The CDR3 bases are TGTGCCAGCAGTTTGCCGGACAGGGGGCAACAGGATGGCTACACCTTC. It translates to CASSLPDRGQQDGYTF. This chain links TRBV28 with TRBJ1-2, with 11 bases aligning to TRBD1. Trimming at V came to 3 bases and at J to 6 bases, leaving 9 bases not matched to a gene. CDR1 and CDR2 (germline): MDHEN, SYDVKM. This CDR3 region has 16 residues.